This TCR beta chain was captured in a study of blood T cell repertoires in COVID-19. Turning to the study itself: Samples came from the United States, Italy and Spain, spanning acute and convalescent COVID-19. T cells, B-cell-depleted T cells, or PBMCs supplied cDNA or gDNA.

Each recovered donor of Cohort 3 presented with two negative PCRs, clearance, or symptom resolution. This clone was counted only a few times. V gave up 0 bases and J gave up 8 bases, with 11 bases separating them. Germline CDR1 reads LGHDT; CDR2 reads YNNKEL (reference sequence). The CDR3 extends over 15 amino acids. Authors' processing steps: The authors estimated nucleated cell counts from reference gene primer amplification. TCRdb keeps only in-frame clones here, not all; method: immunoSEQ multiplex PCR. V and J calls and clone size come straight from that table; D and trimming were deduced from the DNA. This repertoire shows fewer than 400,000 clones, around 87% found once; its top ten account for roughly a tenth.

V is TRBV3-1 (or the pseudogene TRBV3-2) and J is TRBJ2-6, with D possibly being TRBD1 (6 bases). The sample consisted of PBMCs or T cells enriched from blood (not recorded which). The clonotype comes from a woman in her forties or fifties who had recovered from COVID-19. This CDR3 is CASSQEVGQSNVLTF. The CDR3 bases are TGTGCCAGCAGCCAAGAAGTTGGACAGTCCAACGTCCTGACTTTC.